Below are 4 T cell receptor beta chains sequenced from a single sample in a study of blood T cell repertoires in COVID-19. Clones were read by immunoSEQ multiplex PCR, and TCRdb kept only the in-frame ones, dropping some. The sample has around 250,000 clones, approximately 92% seen once; the top ten hold approximately 4.6%. Sequencing was done on a sample of peripheral blood. The receptors derive from a woman aged 40-49 years who had recovered from COVID-19.

This chain links TRBV5-4 with TRBJ1-2; D unclear. There are 12 residues in the CDR3. Trimming removed 0 bases from V and 6 bases from J, with 6 bases in between. Germline CDR1 is SGHNT and CDR2 is YYREEE (reference sequence). CDR3 amino acids: CASSLVRDGYTF. CDR3 DNA: TGTGCCAGCAGCTTGGTCCGGGATGGCTACACCTTC.

The chain joins TRBV10-2 to TRBJ2-7; the D is unclear. Looked up from germline, CDR1 is WSHSY and CDR2 is SAAADI. The V end lost 3 bases, the J end lost 7 bases, and 10 bases lay between the germline ends. The CDR3 spans 12 residues. The CDR3 loop reads CASSDRLREQYV. The CDR3 nucleotides read TGCGCCAGCAGTGATCGGTTGAGGGAGCAGTACGTC.

The chain recombines TRBV5-4 with TRBJ2-5; D ambiguous. From germline, CDR1 is SGHNT and CDR2 YYREEE (reference sequence). The V end lost 0 bases, the J end lost 5 bases, and 17 bases lay between the germline ends. CDR3 length: 16 residues. CDR3 region: CASSLVSAGLVETQYF. In nucleotides, the CDR3 is TGTGCCAGCAGCTTGGTGTCGGCAGGTTTGGTGGAGACCCAGTACTTC.

V is TRBV18 and J is TRBJ2-7; D gene uncertain. The CDR3 contains 12 residues. V shed 6 bases and J shed 2 bases, with 8 bases lying between them. CDR1 is KGHSH, CDR2 LQKENI, per germline. CDR3 sequence (DNA): TGTGCCAGCTCCAATACAGCCTACGAGCAGTACGTC. Translating gives CASSNTAYEQYV.